What follows are 15 T cell receptor beta chains derived from one specimen sequenced in a study of T cell responses to AZD1222 COVID-19 vaccine. Sequencing used immunoSEQ multiplex PCR; TCRdb keeps in-frame clones, though not all of them. Here the sample spans fewer than 50,000 clones, around three quarters being singletons. The sample here was peripheral blood, taken on day 0 of AZD1222 vaccination. Receptor source: an adult in good health.

The chain uses TRBV30 and TRBJ1-4; the D is unclear. Trimming cost V 0 bases and J 8 bases, with 4 bases left between them. This CDR3 is built from 11 residues. Germline lookup yields CDR1 GTSNPN and CDR2 SVGIG (reference sequence). The CDR3: CAWSVGEKLFF. Written as DNA, the CDR3 is TGTGCCTGGAGTGTAGGGGAAAAACTGTTTTTT. The variable domain in full, completed from reference TRBV30 and TRBJ1-4, reads SQTIHQWPATLVQPVGSPLSLECTVEGTSNPNLYWYRQAAGRGLQLLFYSVGIGQISSEVPQNLSASRPQDRQFILSSKKLLLSDSGFYLCAWSVGEKLFFGSGTQLSVL.

The CDR3 nucleotides are TGTGCCAGCAGTGACAGGAGGGGTCAGCCCCAGCATTTT. Amino acid sequence: CASSDRRGQPQHF. The chain has TRBV25-1 and TRBJ1-5; possible D gene TRBD1, 5 bases. Germline-derived CDR1 and CDR2 are MGHDK and SYGVNS. This CDR3 has 13 residues. The V end lost 3 bases, the J end lost 6 bases, and 9 bases lay between the germline ends.

The chain combines TRBV5-8 with TRBJ2-7, with 10 positions matching TRBD1. With V trimmed by 0 bases and J by 4 bases, 7 bases remained unmatched. CDR1 is SGHTS, CDR2 YDEGEE, per germline. The CDR3 has 16 residues. The CDR3 region has the DNA TGTGCCAGCAGCTTGGAGCTGAGACAGGGGGCTTACGAGCAGTACTTC. Its protein product is CASSLELRQGAYEQYF.

V is TRBV29-1 and J is TRBJ2-4, with 7 bases that match TRBD2. The CDR3 has 14 amino acids. Looked up from germline, CDR1 is SQVTM and CDR2 is ANQGSEA. J gave up 8 bases and V 7 bases, and 14 bases lay outside the gene matches. The DNA of the CDR3 is TGCAGCGCGACCCGGACCGCGGGAGATGACATTCAGTACTTC. Encoded protein: CSATRTAGDDIQYF.

Remarks on this clone: Other DNA sequences in the sample encode the same CDR3. The V and J genes are TRBV6-5 and TRBJ1-1; weak D call: TRBD1 (6 bases). This CDR3 contains 13 residues. V lost 6 bases and J 2 bases, leaving 10 bases between the germline ends. Germline loops: CDR1 MNHEY, CDR2 SVGAGI. CDR3 in amino acids: CASSLDSNTEAFF. The CDR3 DNA is TGTGCCAGCAGCCTGGACAGTAACACTGAAGCTTTCTTT.

This chain uses TRBV19 with TRBJ2-1, with 9 bases matching TRBD2. The CDR3 sequence is 18 residues long. J was trimmed by 0 bases and V by 6 bases; bases with no gene match: 12. CDR1 is LNHDA and CDR2 is SQIVND in the germline V gene (reference sequence). The CDR3 loop reads CASSPRSGTSSSYNEQFF. The CDR3 DNA follows: TGTGCCAGTAGCCCCCGATCCGGGACTAGCAGCTCCTACAATGAGCAGTTCTTC.

V and J are TRBV28 and TRBJ2-1; weak D call: TRBD1 (7 bases). The CDR3 has 16 amino acids. V was pared by 5 bases and J by 2 bases, with 16 bases between. Germline V gene sequence: CDR1 MDHEN, CDR2 SYDVKM. The CDR3 DNA reads TGTGCCAGCAGTACTAACCAGGGGGGCACCTACAATGAGCAGTTCTTC. Protein product: CASSTNQGGTYNEQFF. The entire variable domain, with the rest obtained from reference TRBV28 and TRBJ2-1, is as follows: DVKVTQSSRYLVKRTGEKVFLECVQDMDHENMFWYRQDPGLGLRLIYFSYDVKMKEKGDIPEGYSVSREKKERFSLILESASTNQTSMYLCASSTNQGGTYNEQFFGPGTRLTVL.

Only one count was recorded for this clone. This chain links TRBV5-5 with TRBJ2-7, with D hard to call. Trimming shortened V by 4 bases and J by 0 bases, and 8 bases separated the two germline ends. Germline V gives CDR1 SGHKS, CDR2 YYEKEE (reference sequence). The CDR3 covers 13 residues. CDR3 in amino acids: CASSLLSSYEQYV. Here the CDR3 DNA reads TGTGCCAGCAGCCTGCTTAGCTCCTACGAGCAGTACGTC.

This clone was observed a few times. The chain carries TRBV6-4 and TRBJ1-2, with 9 nucleotides matching TRBD1. Per the germline V gene, CDR1 is MRHNA and CDR2 is SNTAGT. Trimming took 0 bases from V and 8 from J; bases not matched to a gene: 7. The CDR3 sequence is 15 residues long. This CDR3 reads CASSDSGQGIQGYTF. As DNA, the CDR3 is TGTGCCAGCAGTGACTCCGGACAGGGGATACAGGGCTACACCTTC.

The chain combines TRBV19 with TRBJ2-2, with D perhaps TRBD1 (5 bases). The V gene's germline CDR1 is LNHDA and CDR2 SQIVND (reference sequence). The CDR3 loop spans 15 amino acids. V was shortened by 4 bases and J by 7 bases, with 16 bases between the two germline ends. This CDR3 reads CASSNAGWRHGELFF. The CDR3 region has the DNA TGTGCCAGTAGTAACGCAGGGTGGAGACACGGGGAGCTGTTTTTT. The full variable domain, with the rest looked up from reference TRBV19 and TRBJ2-2, is DGGITQSPKYLFRKEGQNVTLSCEQNLNHDAMYWYRQDPGQGLRLIYYSQIVNDFQKGDIAEGYSVSREKKESFPLTVTSAQKNPTAFYLCASSNAGWRHGELFFGEGSRLTVL.

The chain recombines TRBV11-2 with TRBJ2-7; no definite D call. The CDR3 is made up of 12 amino acids. CDR1 and CDR2 (germline): SGHAT, FQNNGV. Trimming left V 0 bases short and J 2 bases short, with 2 bases between. In DNA, the CDR3 is TGTGCCAGCAGCTTAGACCCCTACGAGCAGTACTTC. Its protein product is CASSLDPYEQYF.

The CDR3 sequence: CASSVGLESDTQYF. CDR3 DNA sequence: TGTGCCAGCAGCGTAGGGCTGGAGTCGGATACGCAGTATTTT. The chain couples TRBV9 to TRBJ2-3; D is uncertain. Germline CDR1 is SGDLS and CDR2 is YYNGEE. The V end was cut by 0 bases, the J end by 6 bases, with 11 bases between. The CDR3 runs 14 residues.

A single count supports this clone. The rearrangement uses TRBV7-2 and TRBJ1-4; TRBD1 might be the D (5 bases). The CDR3 has 15 residues. Trimming pared 3 bases from V and 2 bases from J, leaving 10 bases between. Germline V gene data show CDR1 as SGHTA and CDR2 as FQGNSA. The CDR3 DNA follows: TGTGCCAGCAGCTTTAGGGGCCCCACTAATGAAAAACTGTTTTTT. It translates to CASSFRGPTNEKLFF. The full variable domain, rest sourced from reference TRBV7-2 and TRBJ1-4, is GAGVSQSPSNKVTEKGKDVELRCDPISGHTALYWYRQSLGQGLEFLIYFQGNSAPDKSGLPSDRFSAERTGGSVSTLTIQRTQQEDSAVYLCASSFRGPTNEKLFFGSGTQLSVL.

The chain employs TRBV28 and TRBJ1-2; no reliable D call. This CDR3 has 14 amino acids. V dropped 6 bases and J dropped 8 bases, with 19 bases sitting between them. Germline V gives CDR1 MDHEN, CDR2 SYDVKM. The CDR3 here is CASSREILTRGYTF. DNA of the CDR3: TGTGCCAGCAGCCGCGAAATTCTAACGAGGGGCTACACCTTC.

J is TRBJ1-5 and V is TRBV19; possible D gene TRBD1, 6 bases. Germline CDR1 and CDR2: LNHDA and SQIVND (reference sequence). The CDR3 spans 15 residues. Trimming cost V 6 bases and J 0 bases, with 12 bases left between them. In DNA, the CDR3 is TGTGCCAGTAGACTCGACAGGTCTAGCAATCAGCCCCAGCATTTT. It encodes CASRLDRSSNQPQHF. Complete variable domain (other parts from reference TRBV19 and TRBJ1-5): DGGITQSPKYLFRKEGQNVTLSCEQNLNHDAMYWYRQDPGQGLRLIYYSQIVNDFQKGDIAEGYSVSREKKESFPLTVTSAQKNPTAFYLCASRLDRSSNQPQHFGDGTRLSIL.